This T cell receptor beta chain was recovered during a study of T cell responses to AZD1222 COVID-19 vaccine. CDR3 length: 15 residues. Trimming took off 2 bases at V and 0 bases at J, with 11 bases between the two ends. Germline values: CDR1 SGHDT, CDR2 YYEEEE. This table comes from immunoSEQ multiplex PCR, and its TCRdb copy is limited to in-frame clones, with some not included. The repertoire holds 140,000 or so clones, with more than 75% as singletons. The sequencing here drew on peripheral blood, taken 28 days after the second AZD1222 dose. The chain links TRBV5-6 to TRBJ1-1; D is unresolved. This receptor was taken from an adult who received the AZD1222 COVID-19 vaccine. CDR3 residues: CASSFSWEMNTEAFF. The CDR3, as DNA: TGTGCCAGCAGCTTTAGTTGGGAGATGAACACTGAAGCTTTCTTT.